Listed below are T cell receptor beta chains from one sample, sequenced in a study of blood T cells in healthy people across ages. One entry per CDR3 protein, called by TCRdb with MiXCR from the 5' RACE reads. The sample consists of fewer than 2 million distinct CDR3 sequences, more than 35% of them appearing once. Sequencing input: blood. The receptors originated from a human donor in good health. CDR3s include the opening cysteine and the closing phenylalanine or tryptophan. A D gene is named only where the DNA matches it firmly. Only part of the rows carry a size: once, few, many, or a class if the clone is expanded.

TRBD2 - TRBJ2-3 TRBV2 CASSAGTTPSTDTQYF TGTGCCAGCAGTGCCGGGACTACGCCTAGTACAGATACGCAGTATTTT
- - TRBJ2-7 TRBV7-2 CASSLAHRYYEQYF TGTGCCAGCAGCTTAGCGCACAGATACTACGAGCAGTACTTC
- once TRBJ2-1 TRBV4-2 CASSQELLAPPYNEQFF TGTGCCAGCAGCCAAGAATTATTAGCCCCCCCCTACAATGAGCAGTTCTTC
- - TRBJ2-1 TRBV12-3/TRBV12-4 CASSFRVLANSYNEQFF TGTGCCAGCAGTTTTAGAGTTCTGGCAAACTCCTACAATGAGCAGTTCTTC
- few TRBJ2-5 TRBV7-8 CASSLVSGIETQYF TGTGCCAGCAGCTTAGTGTCAGGGATAGAGACCCAGTACTTC
- - TRBJ2-7 TRBV5-1 CASSSVVGTGNYEQYF TGCGCCAGCAGCTCGGTCGTAGGGACTGGGAACTACGAGCAGTACTTC
- - TRBJ2-1 TRBV7-2 CASSHFAGRNYNEQFF TGTGCCAGCAGCCATTTTGCGGGCCGAAACTACAATGAGCAGTTCTTC
- few TRBJ2-1 TRBV7-3 CASSLTLNGDNEQFF TGTGCCAGCAGCTTAACGTTAAATGGGGACAATGAGCAGTTCTTC
- - TRBJ2-1 TRBV20-1 CSAGVSGLGNEQFF TGCAGTGCTGGGGTCTCGGGGTTGGGCAATGAGCAGTTCTTC
- - TRBJ1-1 TRBV12-3/TRBV12-4 CANSLEGGNTEAFF TGTGCCAACAGTTTAGAGGGGGGTAACACTGAAGCTTTCTTT
- few TRBJ1-5 TRBV9 CASSVDSDSNQPQHF TGTGCCAGCAGCGTAGACAGCGATAGCAATCAGCCCCAGCATTTT
- - TRBJ1-1 TRBV29-1 CSVEARVSNTEAFF TGCAGCGTTGAAGCCCGGGTTTCGAACACTGAAGCTTTCTTT
TRBD2 - TRBJ2-4 TRBV4-3 CASNQIRTSGGRIAKNIQYF TGCGCCAGCAACCAAATAAGGACTAGCGGGGGCCGAATAGCCAAAAACATTCAGTACTTC
- few TRBJ1-3 TRBV28 CASSQGGASGNTIYF TGTGCCAGCAGTCAAGGTGGGGCCTCTGGAAACACCATATATTTT
- few TRBJ1-2 TRBV29-1 CSVDWLGGDVGYTF TGCAGCGTTGACTGGTTAGGAGGGGATGTTGGCTACACCTTC
TRBD1 - TRBJ2-5 TRBV7-8 CASSPRTGVSLGDKETQYF TGTGCCAGCAGCCCCCGGACAGGGGTCTCCTTAGGGGATAAAGAGACCCAGTACTTC
- - TRBJ2-7 TRBV28 CASRTGGRVSYEQYF TGTGCCAGCCGGACTGGTGGCAGGGTGTCCTACGAGCAGTACTTC
TRBD1 - TRBJ2-1 TRBV6-2/TRBV6-3 CASSYPSRGTGGRNEQFF TGTGCCAGCAGTTACCCATCGAGGGGGACAGGGGGTCGTAATGAGCAGTTCTTC